The 28 T cell receptor beta chains below come from one sample, sequenced in a study of blood T cell repertoires in COVID-19. Sequencing was performed with immunoSEQ multiplex PCR; in TCRdb, only in-frame clones are kept and a portion is missing. The sample carries over 200,000 clones, 80% to 90% recorded once. Sequenced sample: PBMCs or T cells enriched from blood (not recorded which). Every receptor here comes from a woman aged 25 to 45 who had been exposed to COVID-19.

The chain links TRBV28 to TRBJ2-7; the D gene is possibly TRBD2 (5 bases). From germline, CDR1 is MDHEN and CDR2 SYDVKM. The CDR3 consists of 13 residues. V lost 2 bases, J lost 2 bases, and 7 bases lay in between. The CDR3 coding sequence is TGTGCCAGCAGTTTAGAGGGAGCCTACGAGCAGTACTTC. Protein product: CASSLEGAYEQYF.

The chain uses TRBV27 and TRBJ2-7; 9 bases fit TRBD1. The CDR3 covers 14 residues. Trimming at V came to 2 bases and at J to 6 bases, leaving 5 bases not matched to a gene. CDR1 is MNHEY, CDR2 SMNVEV, per germline (reference sequence). The CDR3, as DNA: TGTGCCAGCAGTTTAATCGGGACAGGGATCGAGCAGTACTTC. It yields the protein CASSLIGTGIEQYF.

V and J are TRBV6-5 and TRBJ1-1; tentatively, D is TRBD1 (6 bases). Trimming removed 6 bases from V and 2 bases from J, with 16 bases in between. The CDR3 loop spans 15 amino acids. The germline gives CDR1 MNHEY, CDR2 SVGAGI. Here the CDR3 reads CASRYPGGPNTEAFF. CDR3 sequence (DNA): TGTGCCAGCAGGTACCCTGGGGGCCCTAACACTGAAGCTTTCTTT.

This clone was found a few times. The V gene is TRBV19, the J gene TRBJ2-1; D call uncertain. This CDR3 region has 16 residues. Trimming took off 5 bases at V and 0 bases at J, with 14 bases between the two ends. CDR1 is LNHDA, CDR2 SQIVND, per germline (reference sequence). This CDR3 reads CASSARSLSSYNEQFF. CDR3 coding DNA: TGTGCCAGTAGTGCCCGCTCCCTGAGCTCCTACAATGAGCAGTTCTTC.

The chain has TRBV7-8 and TRBJ2-2, with TRBD1 as a possible D gene (6 bases). CDR3 length: 14 residues. Per germline, CDR1 SGHVS and CDR2 FQNEAQ. V was shortened by 0 bases and J by 6 bases, with 8 bases between the two germline ends. The chain's CDR3 is CASSLAKGAGELFF. The CDR3 DNA reads as TGTGCCAGCAGCTTAGCGAAGGGGGCCGGGGAGCTGTTTTTT.

The chain couples TRBV6-4 to TRBJ1-2; 8 nucleotides match TRBD1. The germline V gene has CDR1 MRHNA and CDR2 SNTAGT. After removal of 4 bases from V and 1 base from J, the junction contained 8 bases not matched to a gene. The CDR3 length is 16 residues. CDR3 residues: CASSGPGQVNNYGYTF. CDR3 coding DNA: TGTGCCAGCAGTGGTCCGGGACAGGTAAATAACTATGGCTACACCTTC.

The sample holds one count of this clone. V gene TRBV7-6 combines with J gene TRBJ2-1; D uncertain. CDR3 length equals 14 residues. Between the trimmed V and J ends, which lost 1 base and 1 base, there was a span of 5 bases. CDR1 is SGHVS and CDR2 is FNYEAQ in the germline V gene. CDR3 loop: CASSLGASYNEQFF. CDR3 nucleotides: TGTGCCAGCAGCTTAGGAGCGTCCTACAATGAGCAGTTCTTC. Based on the CDR3 plus reference TRBV7-6 and TRBJ2-1, the full variable domain is GAGVSQSPRYKVTKRGQDVALRCDPISGHVSLYWYRQALGQGPEFLTYFNYEAQQDKSGLPNDRFSAERPEGSISTLTIQRTEQRDSAMYRCASSLGASYNEQFFGPGTRLTVL.

The rearrangement links TRBV18 to TRBJ2-3; D uncertain. Trimming took off 0 bases at V and 5 bases at J, with 24 bases between the two ends. The CDR3 sequence is 19 residues long. Germline assignment: CDR1 KGHSH and CDR2 LQKENI. The CDR3 DNA reads as TGTGCCAGCTCACCACCGTTCCGTAGAGACTCACGGCGGAGAGATACGCAGTATTTT. It is translated as CASSPPFRRDSRRRDTQYF.

The genes are TRBV19 and TRBJ1-5, with TRBD1 matching 7 bases. The V and J ends lost 10 bases and 2 bases, in that order; junction bases with no gene match: 5. In germline, CDR1 is LNHDA, CDR2 SQIVND (reference sequence). The CDR3 runs 13 residues. CDR3: CAIAGQGNQPQHF. CDR3 DNA: TGTGCCATAGCTGGACAGGGCAATCAGCCCCAGCATTTT.

V and J are TRBV19 and TRBJ1-5, with D maybe TRBD1 (5 bases). Trimming cost V 3 bases and J 5 bases, with 17 bases left between them. CDR3 length: 16 residues. Per germline, CDR1 LNHDA and CDR2 SQIVND (reference sequence). CDR3 bases: TGTGCCAGTAGTATCGGTGTTAAGGACAAAGATCAGCCCCAGCATTTT. Translating it yields CASSIGVKDKDQPQHF.

The rearrangement joins TRBV6-2 or TRBV6-3 to TRBJ1-1; D unclear. CDR1 and CDR2 from the germline V gene are MNHEY and SVGEGT. The CDR3 is made up of 14 amino acids. Trimming left V 0 bases short and J 12 bases short, with 17 bases between. In DNA, the CDR3 is TGTGCCAGCAGTTACTCGTCAGGCCCCTTTGAGACTTTCTTT. Translated: CASSYSSGPFETFF.

In DNA, the CDR3 is TGTGCCAGCAGTCGCCGGGACTTCACCTACAATGAGCAGTTCTTC. It translates to CASSRRDFTYNEQFF. The genes are TRBV11-2 and TRBJ2-1; a weak D match, TRBD2 (6 bases). The CDR3 consists of 15 residues. Germline values: CDR1 SGHAT, CDR2 FQNNGV. V shed 6 bases and J shed 2 bases, with 14 bases lying between them.

On this clone itself: Other DNA sequences in the sample encode the same CDR3. The J gene is TRBJ2-3, the V gene TRBV20-1, with D uncertain. V lost 3 bases, J lost 3 bases, and 4 bases lay in between. The germline V gene has CDR1 DFQATT and CDR2 SNEGSKA (reference sequence). The CDR3 sequence is 11 residues long. The CDR3 DNA sequence: TGCAGTGCTAGCCCAACAGATACGCAGTATTTT. Its translation: CSASPTDTQYF.

The gene calls are TRBV5-5 and TRBJ1-5; D ambiguous. The ends were cut back, 0 bases at V and 2 bases at J, with 15 bases in the middle. Germline CDR1 reads SGHKS; CDR2 reads YYEKEE (reference sequence). The CDR3 consists of 17 residues. The CDR3 region has the DNA TGTGCCAGCAGCTTGGCCGATTGGACGCGGGGCAATCAGCCCCAGCATTTT. Its translation: CASSLADWTRGNQPQHF.

The V and J genes are TRBV7-9 and TRBJ2-7, with 9 bases identical to TRBD1. The V and J ends lost 5 bases and 5 bases, in that order; junction bases with no gene match: 10. The CDR3 totals 15 residues. Germline-derived CDR1 and CDR2 are SEHNR and FQNEAQ (reference sequence). CDR3 residues: CASSDNRGRRDEQYF. CDR3 DNA: TGTGCCAGCAGCGACAACAGGGGGCGGCGAGACGAGCAGTACTTC.

The chain has TRBV7-9 and TRBJ2-7; D is perhaps TRBD2 (6 bases). CDR3 size: 15 residues. Trimming removed 5 bases from V and 0 bases from J, with 14 bases in between. Germline V gene sequence: CDR1 SEHNR, CDR2 FQNEAQ (reference sequence). CDR3 residues: CASSHARDFSYEQYF. Here the CDR3 DNA reads TGTGCCAGCAGCCACGCCCGGGACTTCTCCTACGAGCAGTACTTC. The whole variable domain, remainder taken from reference TRBV7-9 and TRBJ2-7, is DTGVSQNPRHKITKRGQNVTFRCDPISEHNRLYWYRQTLGQGPEFLTYFQNEAQLEKSRLLSDRFSAERPKGSFSTLEIQRTEQGDSAMYLCASSHARDFSYEQYFGPGTRLTVT.

This clone was picked up one time. The chain couples TRBV14 to TRBJ2-2; a weak D match, TRBD2 (6 bases). This CDR3 is built from 14 residues. The V end lost 5 bases, the J end lost 4 bases, and 11 bases lay between the germline ends. In germline, CDR1 is SGHDN, CDR2 FVKESK. The CDR3 DNA reads TGTGCCAGCAGCGCGGACTATTTCACCGGGGAGCTGTTTTTT. It is translated as CASSADYFTGELFF.

The chain joins TRBV30 to TRBJ1-1, with D possibly being TRBD1 (5 bases). V shed 3 bases and J shed 3 bases, with 14 bases lying between them. Germline loops: CDR1 GTSNPN, CDR2 SVGIG (reference sequence). There are 14 residues in the CDR3. CDR3 coding DNA: TGTGCCTGGAGGAAGGGGCGGTTGGACACTGAAGCTTTCTTT. Translating gives CAWRKGRLDTEAFF.

This clone was recorded once. The DNA for the CDR3 is TGTGCCAGCGAGCATCGACAGGGGGCAACGAACATTCAGTACTTC. This sequence encodes CASEHRQGATNIQYF. V gene TRBV11-1 combines with J gene TRBJ2-4; TRBD1 aligns across 10 bases. Germline CDR1 reads SGHAT; CDR2 reads FQDESV (reference sequence). J gave up 7 bases and V 8 bases, and 11 bases lay outside the gene matches. This CDR3 comprises 15 residues.

This rearrangement joins TRBV28 to TRBJ2-7, with TRBD1 matching 7 bases. Trimming at V came to 4 bases and at J to 2 bases, leaving 5 bases not matched to a gene. The germline gives CDR1 MDHEN, CDR2 SYDVKM. This CDR3 comprises 14 residues. In DNA form, the CDR3 reads TGTGCCAGCAGTTCGGGACAGAGAGCCTACGAGCAGTACTTC. This translates into CASSSGQRAYEQYF. The full variable domain, in which reference TRBV28 and TRBJ2-7 provide the parts outside the CDR3, is DVKVTQSSRYLVKRTGEKVFLECVQDMDHENMFWYRQDPGLGLRLIYFSYDVKMKEKGDIPEGYSVSREKKERFSLILESASTNQTSMYLCASSSGQRAYEQYFGPGTRLTVT.

The chain couples TRBV6-6 to TRBJ1-6, with 12 bases lining up with TRBD1. The CDR3 loop spans 17 amino acids. CDR1 is MNHNY, CDR2 SVGAGI, per germline (reference sequence). Trimming at V came to 5 bases and at J to 9 bases, leaving 11 bases not matched to a gene. For the CDR3, the DNA is TGTGCCAGCAGTCCTCGGACGGGACAGGGGGCGCGTTCACCCCTCCACTTT. It specifies CASSPRTGQGARSPLHF.

The V gene is TRBV2, the J gene TRBJ2-5; 7 bases agree with TRBD2. This CDR3 has 15 residues. Germline assignment: CDR1 SNHLY and CDR2 FYNNEI. J gave up 6 bases and V 6 bases, and 13 bases lay outside the gene matches. CDR3 in amino acids: CASSISGAPQQTQYF. The CDR3 region has the DNA TGTGCCAGCAGCATAAGCGGGGCCCCACAACAGACCCAGTACTTC.

The V call is TRBV12-5, the J call TRBJ1-4; D call uncertain. CDR1 LGHNT and CDR2 FRNRAP come from the germline V gene. The V and J ends lost 0 bases and 0 bases respectively, with 14 bases between them. This CDR3 has 18 residues. CDR3 coding DNA: TGTGCTAGTGGTTTGGTCAGCTTTGAGGTTGCAACTAATGAAAAACTGTTTTTT. This gives the protein CASGLVSFEVATNEKLFF.

This clone was detected a few times. This rearrangement joins TRBV14 to TRBJ2-7; D gene unclear. This CDR3 spans 13 amino acids. V shed 4 bases and J shed 2 bases, with 9 bases lying between them. CDR1 is SGHDN, CDR2 FVKESK, per germline. The CDR3 protein is CASSPIGTYEQYF. CDR3 coding DNA: TGTGCCAGCAGCCCCATTGGCACCTACGAGCAGTACTTC.

V gene TRBV27 combines with J gene TRBJ2-7; maybe TRBD1 (6 bases). CDR3 length equals 13 residues. V was cut by 5 bases and J by 3 bases, with 11 bases left in between. Per the germline V gene, CDR1 is MNHEY and CDR2 is SMNVEV (reference sequence). The CDR3 reads CASSMTGLYEQYF. CDR3 sequence (DNA): TGTGCCAGCAGTATGACAGGCCTCTACGAGCAGTACTTC.

The rearrangement joins TRBV4-1 to TRBJ2-3; D not certain. Germline V gene data show CDR1 as MGHRA and CDR2 as YSYEKL. CDR3 length equals 14 residues. Trimming took 2 bases from V and 2 from J, leaving 8 bases between them. The CDR3 DNA is TGCGCCAGCAGCCAAAGTACAGCCACAGATACGCAGTATTTT. Amino acid sequence: CASSQSTATDTQYF.

The V call is TRBV11-3, the J call TRBJ2-7; 9 bases are a match to TRBD1. CDR1 and CDR2 (germline): SGHNT, YENEEA. The CDR3 is made up of 15 amino acids. V lost 1 base and J lost 5; bases outside the gene matches: 6. CDR3: CASSLGQGGTDEQYF. CDR3 in DNA: TGTGCCAGCAGCTTAGGACAGGGGGGAACGGACGAGCAGTACTTC.

CDR3 amino acids: CSGEPSGSSDEQFF. The CDR3 region has the DNA TGCAGCGGCGAGCCTAGCGGGAGTTCGGATGAGCAGTTCTTC. V gene TRBV29-1 combines with J gene TRBJ2-1; 10 nucleotides agree with TRBD2. J gave up 8 bases and V 7 bases, and 11 bases lay outside the gene matches. This CDR3 comprises 14 residues. Germline V gene sequence: CDR1 SQVTM, CDR2 ANQGSEA.